This TCR beta chain was captured by sequencing in a study of T cells in Graves' hyperthyroidism and ophthalmopathy. Study-level information: Peripheral blood was secured at the point of initial diagnosis, before any treatment.

Germline V gene sequence: CDR1 SGHRS, CDR2 YFSETQ. The CDR3 runs 12 residues. Trimming left V 4 bases short and J 9 bases short, with 11 bases between. As to this clonotype: Its target is unknown.

Researchers amplified the TCR beta CDR3 regions from RNA transcripts. Primed by the HTBI set, a first-round RT-PCR was run on the TCR CDR3. Each CDR3 protein gets one entry after TCRdb re-called the multiplex PCR reads with MiXCR. The data show around 300,000 distinct CDR3 sequences, roughly an eighth seen once. Ophthalmopathy patients had moderate-to-severe active disease, CAS ≥3, NOSPECS ≥4, and disease duration under 3 months. Whole-study results and caveats: The model identified upcoming ophthalmopathy a median approximately 6.5 months ahead of onset.

This sequence joins TRBV5-1 and TRBJ2-1, with D perhaps matching TRBD2 (6 bases). The sequencing input was blood. The clonotype originates from a woman in her thirties or forties with Graves' ophthalmopathy. The CDR3 region is CASSGGAFEQFF. The CDR3 region has the DNA TGCGCCAGCAGCGGAGGGGCGTTTGAGCAGTTCTTC.